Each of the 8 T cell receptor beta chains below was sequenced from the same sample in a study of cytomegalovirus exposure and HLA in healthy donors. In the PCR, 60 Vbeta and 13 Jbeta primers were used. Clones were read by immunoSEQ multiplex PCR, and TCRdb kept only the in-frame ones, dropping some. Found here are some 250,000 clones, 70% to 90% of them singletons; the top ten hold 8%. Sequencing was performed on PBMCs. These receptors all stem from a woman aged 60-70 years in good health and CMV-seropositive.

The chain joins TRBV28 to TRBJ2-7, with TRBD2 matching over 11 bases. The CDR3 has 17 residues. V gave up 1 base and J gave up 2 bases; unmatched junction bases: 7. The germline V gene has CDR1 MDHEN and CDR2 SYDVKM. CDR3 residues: CASSLSPGTSGAYEQYF. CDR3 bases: TGTGCCAGCAGTTTATCCCCGGGGACTAGCGGAGCCTACGAGCAGTACTTC. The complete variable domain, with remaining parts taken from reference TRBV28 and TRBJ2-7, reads DVKVTQSSRYLVKRTGEKVFLECVQDMDHENMFWYRQDPGLGLRLIYFSYDVKMKEKGDIPEGYSVSREKKERFSLILESASTNQTSMYLCASSLSPGTSGAYEQYFGPGTRLTVT.

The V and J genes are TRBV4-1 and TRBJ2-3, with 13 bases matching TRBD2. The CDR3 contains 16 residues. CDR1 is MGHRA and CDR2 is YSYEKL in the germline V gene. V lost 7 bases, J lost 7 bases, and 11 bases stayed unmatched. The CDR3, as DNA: TGCGCCAGCACTCCACTAGCGGGAGGGCCTAGGTATACGCAGTATTTT. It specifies CASTPLAGGPRYTQYF.

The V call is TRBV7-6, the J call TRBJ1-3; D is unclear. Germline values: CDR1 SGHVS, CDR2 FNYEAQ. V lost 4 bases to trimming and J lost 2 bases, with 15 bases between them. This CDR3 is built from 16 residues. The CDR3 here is CASSSLLGGTGNTIYF. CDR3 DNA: TGTGCCAGCAGCTCACTTTTAGGAGGGACTGGAAACACCATATATTTT. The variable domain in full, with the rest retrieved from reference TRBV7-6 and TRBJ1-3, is GAGVSQSPRYKVTKRGQDVALRCDPISGHVSLYWYRQALGQGPEFLTYFNYEAQQDKSGLPNDRFSAERPEGSISTLTIQRTEQRDSAMYRCASSSLLGGTGNTIYFGEGSWLTVV.

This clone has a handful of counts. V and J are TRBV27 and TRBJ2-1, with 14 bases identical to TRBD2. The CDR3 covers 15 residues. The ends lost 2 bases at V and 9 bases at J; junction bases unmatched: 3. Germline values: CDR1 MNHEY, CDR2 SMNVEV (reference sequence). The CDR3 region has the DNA TGTGCCAGCAGTTTACAGACTAGCGGGAGGGGTGAGCAGTTCTTC. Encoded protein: CASSLQTSGRGEQFF.

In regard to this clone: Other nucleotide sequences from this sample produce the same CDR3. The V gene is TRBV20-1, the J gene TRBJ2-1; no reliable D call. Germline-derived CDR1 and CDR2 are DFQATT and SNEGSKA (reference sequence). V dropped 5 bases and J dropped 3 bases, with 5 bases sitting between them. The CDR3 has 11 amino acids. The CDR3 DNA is TGCAGTGCTTCGAGCTACAATGAGCAGTTCTTC. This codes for CSASSYNEQFF.

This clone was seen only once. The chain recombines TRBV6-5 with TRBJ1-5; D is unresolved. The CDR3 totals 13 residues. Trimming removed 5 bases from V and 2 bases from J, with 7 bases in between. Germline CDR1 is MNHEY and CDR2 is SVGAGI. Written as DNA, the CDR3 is TGTGCCAGCAGTCGCCGAGGCAATCAGCCCCAGCATTTT. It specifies CASSRRGNQPQHF.

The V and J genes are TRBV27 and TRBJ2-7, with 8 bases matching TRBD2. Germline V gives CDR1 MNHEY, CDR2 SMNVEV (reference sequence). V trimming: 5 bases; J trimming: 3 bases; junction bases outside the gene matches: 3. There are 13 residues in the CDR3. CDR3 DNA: TGTGCCAGCAGTAGCGGGAGTATCTACGAGCAGTACTTC. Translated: CASSSGSIYEQYF.

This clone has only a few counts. The CDR3 DNA reads TGTGCCAGCTCCAATGGGGCTGGGGAGACCCAGTACTTC. Protein: CASSNGAGETQYF. The chain couples TRBV18 to TRBJ2-5; tentatively, D is TRBD1 (5 bases). From germline, CDR1 is KGHSH and CDR2 LQKENI. Between the trimmed V and J ends, which lost 6 bases and 5 bases, there was a span of 13 bases. This CDR3 region has 13 residues. The full variable domain, in which reference TRBV18 and TRBJ2-5 provide the parts outside the CDR3, is NAGVMQNPRHLVRRRGQEARLRCSPMKGHSHVYWYRQLPEEGLKFMVYLQKENIIDESGMPKERFSAEFPKEGPSILRIQQVVRGDSAAYFCASSNGAGETQYFGPGTRLLVL.